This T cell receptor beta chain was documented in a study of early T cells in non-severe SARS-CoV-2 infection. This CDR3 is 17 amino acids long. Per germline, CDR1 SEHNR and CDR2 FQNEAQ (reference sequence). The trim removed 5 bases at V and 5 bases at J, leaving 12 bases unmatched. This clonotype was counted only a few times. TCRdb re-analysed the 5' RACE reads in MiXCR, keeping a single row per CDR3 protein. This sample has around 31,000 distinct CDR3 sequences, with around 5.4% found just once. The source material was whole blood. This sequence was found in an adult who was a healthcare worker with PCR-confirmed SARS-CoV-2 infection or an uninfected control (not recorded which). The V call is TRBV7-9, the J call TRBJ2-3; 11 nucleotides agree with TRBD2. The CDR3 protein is CASSPEASGRFRDTQYF. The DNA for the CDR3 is TGTGCCAGCAGCCCAGAGGCTAGCGGGAGGTTCAGAGATACGCAGTATTTT.